Listed below are T cell receptor beta chains from one sample, sequenced in a study of cytomegalovirus exposure and HLA in healthy donors. The method was immunoSEQ multiplex PCR; TCRdb's version includes in-frame clones alone and lacks a portion of them. Seen here are roughly 180,000 clones, almost 85% observed once, and the top ten hold 4.8%. Source material: PBMCs. These receptors were obtained from a girl between 10 and 17 years old in good health and CMV-seropositive. Each CDR3 is given with its conserved first and last residue. Each record gives: J gene, D gene, V gene, CDR3 length, clone size, CDR3 protein, CDR3 DNA. A D gene is named only where the DNA matches it firmly. Size is stated for part of the rows, as once, few or many counts, or as a class when the clone is expanded.

>TRBJ1-2|TRBD1|TRBV7-9|11|-
CASNRGYGYTF
TGTGCCAGCAACAGGGGCTATGGCTACACCTTC
>TRBJ2-2|TRBD2|TRBV9|17|-
CASSVSFGTSTTGELFF
TGTGCCAGCAGCGTATCGTTCGGGACTAGCACCACCGGGGAGCTGTTTTTT
>TRBJ2-1|-|TRBV6-6|13|-
CAGAWEAYNEQFF
TGTGCCGGTGCCTGGGAGGCCTACAATGAGCAGTTCTTC
>TRBJ2-3|-|TRBV6-5|14|-
CASSYRGSTDTQYF
TGTGCCAGCAGTTACAGGGGGAGCACAGATACGCAGTATTTT
>TRBJ2-7|TRBD1|TRBV19|13|-
CASRNIQGDEQYF
TGTGCCAGTAGAAACATACAGGGGGACGAGCAGTACTTC
>TRBJ2-7|TRBD2|TRBV19|14|-
CASSLNWGGYEQYF
TGTGCCAGTAGCTTAAACTGGGGGGGTTACGAGCAGTACTTC
>TRBJ1-3|TRBD1|TRBV27|14|few
CASSLQGAGNTIYF
TGTGCCAGCAGTTTACAGGGGGCTGGAAACACCATATATTTT
>TRBJ1-1|-|TRBV19|14|-
CASSIESGGPEAFF
TGTGCCAGTAGTATAGAATCGGGAGGTCCTGAAGCTTTCTTT
>TRBJ1-1|-|TRBV9|15|-
CASSPSGAGDTEAFF
TGTGCCAGCAGCCCATCTGGGGCGGGGGACACTGAAGCTTTCTTT
>TRBJ2-1|-|TRBV27|13|once
CASTLGVGSSQFF
TGTGCCAGCACCCTAGGGGTCGGATCTTCCCAGTTCTTC
>TRBJ2-1|TRBD2|TRBV11-2|13|-
CAGRGTSYNEQFF
TGTGCCGGGCGGGGGACCTCCTACAATGAGCAGTTCTTC
>TRBJ2-7|-|TRBV5-1|14|few
CASSLGYGPYEQYF
TGTGCCAGCAGCTTGGGGTATGGGCCCTACGAGCAGTACTTC
>TRBJ2-1|TRBD1|TRBV5-6|11|-
CASSFRGEQFF
TGTGCCAGCAGCTTCAGGGGGGAGCAGTTCTTC
>TRBJ1-2|TRBD1|TRBV6-5|15|once
CASSTRSGTGPGYTF
TGTGCCAGCAGTACGCGATCCGGGACAGGGCCGGGCTACACCTTC
>TRBJ1-2|-|TRBV7-2|15|-
CASSHDTSTNYGYTF
TGTGCCAGCAGCCATGACACCTCTACTAACTATGGCTACACCTTC
>TRBJ1-1|TRBD1|TRBV10-1|17|-
CASSEFSLDRGNTEAFF
TGCGCCAGCAGTGAGTTCTCCCTGGACAGGGGAAACACTGAAGCTTTCTTT
>TRBJ2-5|TRBD2|TRBV5-1|16|-
CASSEGLAGIQETQYF
TGCGCCAGCAGCGAGGGACTAGCGGGGATTCAAGAGACCCAGTACTTC
>TRBJ2-7|-|TRBV2|15|-
CASSELAGGRGEQYF
TGTGCCAGCAGTGAACTGGCCGGGGGGCGAGGGGAGCAGTACTTC